This TCR beta chain derives from a study of T cell responses to AZD1222 COVID-19 vaccine. Overall study: Both about-4-week and about-12-week second-dose recipients were combined.

As for this clone: Its antigen remains unknown.

Whole-study results and caveats: CD4 TCRs associated with vaccination spanned spike, dominating at 160-218 and 743-854.

Clones were read by immunoSEQ multiplex PCR, and TCRdb kept only the in-frame ones, dropping some. The repertoire holds fewer than 300,000 clones, with about 92% as singletons. CDR1 and CDR2 from the germline V gene are SGDLS and YYNGEE. The V gene lost 4 bases and the J gene lost 6 bases, with 15 bases spanning the gap. The CDR3 is 14 amino acids. This clonotype was sampled from an adult in good health. The sequences come from peripheral blood, collected on day 0 of AZD1222 vaccination. The rearrangement uses TRBV9 and TRBJ2-3; D possibly uses TRBD1 or TRBD2 (6 bases each). As DNA, the CDR3 is TGTGCCAGCAGCCCCGAGGGGGGACGGGATACGCAGTATTTT. Amino acids: CASSPEGGRDTQYF. Using reference TRBV9 and TRBJ2-3 for the parts outside the CDR3, the full variable domain is DSGVTQTPKHLITATGQRVTLRCSPRSGDLSVYWYQQSLDQGLQFLIQYYNGEERAKGNILERFSAQQFPDLHSELNLSSLELGDSALYFCASSPEGGRDTQYFGPGTRLTVL.